Listed below are T cell receptor beta chains from one sample, sequenced in a study of T cells in Graves' hyperthyroidism and ophthalmopathy. In TCRdb, the multiplex PCR reads were re-called with MiXCR into one record per CDR3 protein. The sample includes 400,000 to 450,000 distinct CDR3 sequences, about 14% of them seen just once. The sequencing input was blood. The source of these receptors is a man aged 18 to 35 with Graves' ophthalmopathy. CDR3s include the opening cysteine and the closing phenylalanine or tryptophan. The order of the fields is CDR3 length, D gene, J gene, clone size, V gene, CDR3 protein, CDR3 DNA. A D gene is named only where the DNA matches it firmly. Size is omitted from some rows. Given values are once, few, many or a class for expanded clones.

15,TRBD2,TRBJ2-3,many,TRBV7-3,CASSSRSGNMNTQYF,TGTGCCAGCAGCTCACGTAGCGGGAATATGAATACGCAGTATTTT
15,TRBD1,TRBJ1-5,.,TRBV6-1,CASSVNRGLHQPQHF,TGTGCCAGCAGCGTCAACAGGGGGCTTCACCAGCCCCAGCATTTT
14,.,TRBJ2-3,.,TRBV19,CASSISPSADTQYF,TGTGCCAGTAGTATTTCGCCTAGTGCTGATACGCAGTATTTT
16,.,TRBJ1-2,many,TRBV20-1,CSARGSSGREVYGYTF,TGCAGTGCTAGAGGCTCATCGGGCAGGGAGGTTTATGGCTACACCTTC
14,.,TRBJ1-1,many,TRBV5-5,CASSVGTDNTEAFF,TGTGCCAGCAGCGTCGGGACGGACAACACTGAAGCTTTCTTT
13,.,TRBJ1-1,many,TRBV5-6,CASSWGRAGEAFF,TGTGCCAGCAGCTGGGGGAGGGCCGGTGAAGCTTTCTTT
14,.,TRBJ2-7,many,TRBV18,CASSPIELSYEQYF,TGTGCCAGCTCACCAATAGAACTCTCCTACGAGCAGTACTTC
16,TRBD2,TRBJ2-1,.,TRBV9,CASSAGLAGGPDEQFF,TGTGCCAGCAGCGCGGGACTAGCGGGAGGGCCTGATGAGCAGTTCTTC
15,.,TRBJ2-7,.,TRBV27,CASSLAAGLAYEQYF,TGTGCCAGCAGTTTAGCGGCGGGCCTAGCCTACGAGCAGTACTTC
14,.,TRBJ1-2,many,TRBV19,CASSRGENHYGYTF,TGTGCCAGTAGTAGGGGCGAAAATCACTATGGCTACACCTTC
15,.,TRBJ2-5,many,TRBV20-1,CSARGIAWGEETQYF,TGCAGTGCTAGAGGGATAGCGTGGGGGGAAGAGACCCAGTACTTC
15,TRBD1,TRBJ1-5,many,TRBV9,CASSPGTGPNQPQHF,TGTGCCAGCAGCCCAGGGACAGGGCCAAATCAGCCCCAGCATTTT
15,.,TRBJ1-5,few,TRBV7-3,CASRAGVGANQPQHF,TGTGCTAGCAGGGCGGGGGTAGGGGCAAATCAGCCCCAGCATTTT
15,.,TRBJ1-2,many,TRBV7-8,CASSLDATANYGYTF,TGTGCCAGCAGCTTAGATGCGACAGCTAACTATGGCTACACCTTC
14,.,TRBJ2-7,few,TRBV18,CASSLGELPHEQYF,TGTGCCAGCTCGCTAGGGGAGCTACCACACGAGCAGTACTTC
17,.,TRBJ2-7,many,TRBV27,CASSEVVPSGVSYEQYF,TGTGCCAGCAGTGAGGTCGTTCCAAGCGGAGTCTCCTACGAGCAGTACTTC
13,.,TRBJ1-5,.,TRBV30,CAWSVGFTQPQHF,TGTGCCTGGAGTGTGGGGTTTACTCAGCCCCAGCATTTT
19,TRBD1,TRBJ1-4,few,TRBV9,CASSVRSITGGLVNEKLFF,TGTGCCAGCAGCGTGAGATCGATTACAGGGGGCCTGGTTAATGAAAAACTGTTTTTT
16,TRBD1,TRBJ1-1,many,TRBV20-1,CSARGGQGAGDTEAFF,TGCAGTGCTAGAGGGGGACAGGGGGCCGGGGACACTGAAGCTTTCTTT
15,TRBD2,TRBJ2-1,few,TRBV5-4,CASSPVGAGGDEQFF,TGTGCCAGCAGCCCGGTGGGAGCGGGGGGCGATGAGCAGTTCTTC
16,TRBD1,TRBJ2-3,many,TRBV29-1,CSVEDQRDREADTQYF,TGCAGCGTTGAAGATCAAAGGGACAGGGAGGCAGATACGCAGTATTTT
14,.,TRBJ2-7,many,TRBV29-1,CSVLDGYLRNEQYF,TGCAGCGTCCTCGACGGCTACCTGAGGAACGAGCAGTACTTC
15,.,TRBJ1-2,.,TRBV20-1,CSARGVRGWDYGYTF,TGCAGTGCTAGAGGGGTTAGGGGATGGGACTATGGCTACACCTTC
12,.,TRBJ1-5,many,TRBV24-1,CATSANDLTQHF,TGTGCCACCAGTGCCAACGACTTGACCCAGCATTTT
14,TRBD2,TRBJ2-3,.,TRBV30,CAGLSGISADTQYF,TGTGCTGGATTAAGCGGGATAAGCGCAGATACGCAGTATTTT
15,.,TRBJ1-2,many,TRBV5-1,CASSLVPGANYGYTF,TGCGCCAGCAGCTTGGTTCCGGGGGCAAACTATGGCTACACCTTC
14,.,TRBJ2-7,many,TRBV11-2,CASKPGHSSYEQYF,TGTGCCAGCAAGCCGGGACACAGCTCCTACGAGCAGTACTTC
16,TRBD2,TRBJ2-3,many,TRBV18,CASSPMAGGDTDTQYF,TGTGCCAGCTCACCTATGGCGGGAGGCGACACAGATACGCAGTATTTT
14,.,TRBJ2-7,many,TRBV5-1,CASSGVGSHYEQYF,TGCGCCAGCAGCGGCGTCGGTAGTCATTACGAGCAGTACTTC
12,.,TRBJ1-1,few,TRBV18,CASSPRDDEAFF,TGTGCCAGCTCACCGAGAGACGATGAAGCTTTCTTT
13,.,TRBJ1-1,.,TRBV5-6,CASSLTSETEAFF,TGTGCCAGCAGCTTGACGAGCGAAACTGAAGCTTTCTTT
16,TRBD1,TRBJ2-1,many,TRBV2,CASSVPRDRVRDEQFF,TGTGCCAGCAGTGTGCCCCGGGACAGGGTAAGAGATGAGCAGTTCTTC
13,.,TRBJ2-7,few,TRBV5-6,CASSFWGPYEQYF,TGTGCCAGCAGCTTTTGGGGGCCCTACGAGCAGTACTTC
16,.,TRBJ1-1,many,TRBV10-3,CAISESGPGLSPEAFF,TGTGCCATCAGTGAGTCGGGGCCAGGACTAAGTCCTGAAGCTTTCTTT
15,.,TRBJ2-2,few,TRBV6-2/TRBV6-3,CASSYSTANTGELFF,TGTGCCAGCAGTTACTCGACGGCAAACACCGGGGAGCTGTTTTTT
18,.,TRBJ2-1,.,TRBV7-9,CASSQVGPQGSSYNEQFF,TGCGCCAGCAGCCAAGTAGGTCCACAGGGTAGCTCCTACAATGAGCAGTTCTTC
15,.,TRBJ1-2,many,TRBV27,CASSSQQGKPYGYTF,TGTGCCAGCAGTTCCCAACAGGGAAAGCCCTATGGCTACACCTTC
14,.,TRBJ2-2,many,TRBV20-1,CSARTVLHTGELFF,TGCAGTGCAAGGACAGTCCTCCACACCGGGGAGCTGTTTTTT
15,.,TRBJ1-2,many,TRBV7-9,CASSLVWDQQDGYTF,TGTGCCAGCAGCTTAGTTTGGGATCAGCAGGATGGCTACACCTTC
14,TRBD1,TRBJ2-7,few,TRBV9,CASSVRQGSYEQYF,TGTGCCAGCAGCGTCCGACAGGGGTCCTACGAGCAGTACTTC